This entry lists 30 T cell receptor beta chains sequenced from one sample in a study of T cell responses to AZD1222 COVID-19 vaccine. Assay: immunoSEQ multiplex PCR; the TCRdb copy retains only in-frame clones and omits some. The sample yields some 120,000 clones, 75% to 90% seen once. The sequencing used peripheral blood, collected on day 0 of MenACWY control vaccination. The receptors were sampled from an adult in good health.

The V call is TRBV6-4, the J call TRBJ2-3; the D gene is possibly TRBD2 (6 bases). Germline loops: CDR1 MRHNA, CDR2 SNTAGT. Trimming left V 8 bases short and J 0 bases short, with 12 bases between. The CDR3 covers 14 residues. CDR3 loop: CASRLDLSTDTQYF. In DNA, the CDR3 is TGTGCCAGCCGACTAGATCTTAGCACAGATACGCAGTATTTT.

The CDR3, as DNA: TGTGCCAGCAGCGGGGACCAGCTTGGAGTTGTGTATGACTCTGGAAACACCATATATTTT. Amino acids: CASSGDQLGVVYDSGNTIYF. The rearrangement joins TRBV5-5 to TRBJ1-3; D might be TRBD1 (5 bases). V gave up 4 bases and J gave up 0 bases, with 26 bases separating them. Germline assignment: CDR1 SGHKS and CDR2 YYEKEE (reference sequence). The length of the CDR3 is 20 residues. The full variable domain, completed using reference TRBV5-5 and TRBJ1-3, is DAGVTQSPTHLIKTRGQQVTLRCSPISGHKSVSWYQQVLGQGPQFIFQYYEKEERGRGNFPDRFSARQFPNYSSELNVNALLLGDSALYLCASSGDQLGVVYDSGNTIYFGEGSWLTVV.

This chain uses TRBV4-1 with TRBJ1-1, with D perhaps matching TRBD1 (5 bases). This CDR3 spans 14 amino acids. Germline loops: CDR1 MGHRA, CDR2 YSYEKL. The V end was cut by 8 bases, the J end by 3 bases, with 16 bases between. The CDR3 bases are TGCGCCAGCCTTATGCCCGGGGGGTACACTGAAGCTTTCTTT. This encodes CASLMPGGYTEAFF.

The chain recombines TRBV28 with TRBJ1-3; D gene ambiguous. The CDR3 has 10 amino acids. Germline V gene lookup returns CDR1 MDHEN and CDR2 SYDVKM. Trimming shortened V by 10 bases and J by 4 bases, and 5 bases separated the two germline ends. In DNA, the CDR3 is TGTGCCACAGAGGGAAACACCATATATTTT. The encoded protein is CATEGNTIYF.

The CDR3 reads CASSQEGAQGGPSYEQYF. CDR3 coding DNA: TGTGCCAGCAGCCAAGAAGGGGCGCAGGGGGGTCCCTCCTACGAGCAGTACTTC. This chain joins TRBV3-1 (or the pseudogene TRBV3-2) and TRBJ2-7; tentative D call: TRBD1 (7 bases). This CDR3 spans 18 amino acids. V dropped 0 bases and J dropped 0 bases, with 18 bases sitting between them. Germline V gene data show CDR1 as LGHDT and CDR2 as YNNKEL (reference sequence).

The rearrangement joins TRBV5-4 to TRBJ1-2; D remains unclear. CDR1 and CDR2 from the germline V gene are SGHNT and YYREEE (reference sequence). Trimming pared 4 bases from V and 5 bases from J, leaving 15 bases between. The CDR3 sequence is 14 residues long. The CDR3 region is CASSPTGREYGYTF. The CDR3 coding sequence is TGTGCCAGCAGCCCTACTGGAAGGGAATATGGCTACACCTTC.

The chain employs TRBV9 and TRBJ1-2, with D unresolved. The CDR3 has 12 amino acids. The V gene's germline CDR1 is SGDLS and CDR2 YYNGEE. V lost 3 bases, J lost 8 bases, and 11 bases lay in between. The CDR3 sequence is CASSAAPTGYTF. In nucleotides, the CDR3 is TGTGCCAGCAGCGCCGCACCCACAGGCTACACCTTC.

The chain carries TRBV4-2 and TRBJ2-1, with 9 positions matching TRBD2. The CDR3 sequence is 16 residues long. V lost 2 bases, J lost 6 bases, and 8 bases stayed unmatched. Germline loops: CDR1 LGHNA, CDR2 YNFKEQ. Here the CDR3 DNA reads TGTGCCAGCAGCCAACTTGGACTAGCGTCGGGCAATGAGCAGTTCTTC. This gives the protein CASSQLGLASGNEQFF.

The V call is TRBV5-1, the J call TRBJ2-5; 7 bases agree with TRBD1. V lost 1 base to trimming and J lost 1 base; unmatched junction nucleotides: 4. The CDR3 runs 15 residues. Germline V gene data show CDR1 as SGHRS and CDR2 as YFSETQ. CDR3 DNA sequence: TGCGCCAGCAGCTTGTTGGGGACAGTCCAAGAGACCCAGTACTTC. It translates to CASSLLGTVQETQYF.

This chain connects TRBV15 to TRBJ1-1, with D perhaps matching TRBD1 (5 bases). The CDR3 is made up of 18 amino acids. CDR1 LNHNV and CDR2 YYDKDF come from the germline V gene (reference sequence). The V and J ends lost 1 base and 3 bases respectively, with 21 bases between them. In DNA, the CDR3 is TGTGCCACCAGCAGAGGTTTGGGGGGATCGGTAGTTTACACTGAAGCTTTCTTT. This translates into CATSRGLGGSVVYTEAFF.

This rearrangement joins TRBV2 to TRBJ2-3; 9 nucleotides match TRBD2. The V segment lost 6 bases and the J segment 2 bases; nucleotides outside the gene matches: 6. The CDR3 has 15 amino acids. Germline-derived CDR1 and CDR2 are SNHLY and FYNNEI. The CDR3 coding sequence is TGTGCCAGCAGGCAGGCTAGCGGGACCACAGATACGCAGTATTTT. It translates to CASRQASGTTDTQYF.

This clone showed up just once. The rearrangement uses TRBV9 and TRBJ1-1; D possibly corresponds to TRBD1 (6 bases). The CDR3 extends over 13 amino acids. The V gene's germline CDR1 is SGDLS and CDR2 YYNGEE. V gave up 6 bases and J gave up 0 bases, with 9 bases separating them. The DNA for the CDR3 is TGTGCCAGCACTGGGGACATGAACACTGAAGCTTTCTTT. It encodes CASTGDMNTEAFF.

This chain links TRBV3-1 (or the pseudogene TRBV3-2) with TRBJ2-5, with D hard to call. V lost 1 base and J lost 3, with 12 bases in between. This CDR3 is built from 15 residues. Per the germline V gene, CDR1 is LGHDT and CDR2 is YNNKEL (reference sequence). The CDR3 DNA follows: TGTGCCAGCAGCCAAGTGGCGGACCTTAAAGAGACCCAGTACTTC. Translating gives CASSQVADLKETQYF.

The V call is TRBV9, the J call TRBJ1-6; D not certain. The V end was cut by 3 bases, the J end by 6 bases, with 7 bases between. The CDR3 loop spans 13 amino acids. The germline V gene has CDR1 SGDLS and CDR2 YYNGEE. The CDR3 sequence: CASSAGINSPLHF. CDR3 bases: TGTGCCAGCAGCGCCGGCATTAATTCACCCCTCCACTTT.

This clone was detected only a few times. The V and J genes are TRBV19 and TRBJ2-4, with 12 bases fitting TRBD2. The CDR3 loop spans 19 amino acids. With 1 base clipped from V and 6 bases from J, the junction kept 13 bases outside the gene matches. CDR1 is LNHDA and CDR2 is SQIVND in the germline V gene (reference sequence). The CDR3 region is CASSIGETSGGLYGNIQYF. In DNA, the CDR3 is TGTGCCAGTAGTATAGGAGAGACTAGCGGGGGACTTTATGGAAACATTCAGTACTTC.

The CDR3 protein is CASSDWGQASGANVLTF. CDR3 nucleotide sequence: TGTGCCAGCAGTGACTGGGGACAGGCCTCTGGGGCCAACGTCCTGACTTTC. This sequence joins TRBV6-1 and TRBJ2-6, with TRBD1 identical over 8 bases. The germline gives CDR1 MNHNS, CDR2 SASEGT. The V segment lost 3 bases and the J segment 0 bases; nucleotides outside the gene matches: 4. There are 17 residues in the CDR3.

The V call is TRBV7-2, the J call TRBJ2-1, with D uncertain. Trimming removed 4 bases at V and 0 bases at J, with 10 bases between. CDR1 SGHTA and CDR2 FQGNSA come from the germline V gene. The CDR3 consists of 15 residues. The CDR3 nucleotides read TGTGCCAGCAGCTCTAACAGAGTCTCCTACAATGAGCAGTTCTTC. Its protein product is CASSSNRVSYNEQFF.

The V call is TRBV9, the J call TRBJ1-6; TRBD1 matches 8 bases. CDR3 size: 16 residues. CDR1 is SGDLS, CDR2 YYNGEE, per germline. Trimming cost V 3 bases and J 9 bases; bases outside gene matches: 11. The CDR3, as DNA: TGTGCCAGCAGCGGATTATCCCGGACAGGGCGTTCACCCCTCCACTTT. Translating it yields CASSGLSRTGRSPLHF.

The chain uses TRBV19 and TRBJ2-5; 7 bases fit TRBD2. The CDR3 is 15 residues long. CDR1 is LNHDA and CDR2 is SQIVND in the germline V gene (reference sequence). After removal of 4 bases from V and 4 bases from J, the junction contained 9 bases not matched to a gene. The CDR3 region has the DNA TGTGCCAGTAGTAGGACTTTAGGGAGGGGAGAGACCCAGTACTTC. Translated, it gives CASSRTLGRGETQYF.

This clone occurred once. The chain employs TRBV5-1 and TRBJ1-2; D uncertain. This CDR3 has 14 amino acids. Germline values: CDR1 SGHRS, CDR2 YFSETQ. The V gene lost 4 bases and the J gene lost 0 bases, with 10 bases spanning the gap. The DNA for the CDR3 is TGCGCCAGCAGCCCGTCGAGTCCTAACTATGGCTACACCTTC. It encodes CASSPSSPNYGYTF.

The chain links TRBV19 to TRBJ1-6; possible D gene TRBD1, 5 bases. There are 14 residues in the CDR3. Germline assignment: CDR1 LNHDA and CDR2 SQIVND (reference sequence). The V and J ends lost 5 bases and 7 bases respectively, with 12 bases between them. The CDR3 nucleotides are TGTGCCAGTAGTCTCCAGGGTTGGAATTCACCCCTCCACTTT. This translates into CASSLQGWNSPLHF.

The chain uses TRBV19 and TRBJ2-5; D uncertain. Trimming took off 5 bases at V and 2 bases at J, with 3 bases between the two ends. The CDR3 contains 11 residues. CDR1 is LNHDA and CDR2 is SQIVND in the germline V gene (reference sequence). The CDR3 sequence: CASSRQETQYF. The CDR3 bases are TGTGCCAGTAGTCGTCAAGAGACCCAGTACTTC.

This clone has a single count. The genes are TRBV6-5 and TRBJ2-7; no clear D gene. The CDR3 contains 13 residues. With 2 bases removed from V and 2 bases from J, the gap between germline ends came to 7 bases. Germline CDR1 and CDR2: MNHEY and SVGAGI. CDR3 sequence (DNA): TGTGCCAGCAGTTACGCAGGAACCTACGAGCAGTACTTC. Translation: CASSYAGTYEQYF.

This chain uses TRBV29-1 with TRBJ1-1, with 7 bases that match TRBD1. Unmatched junction bases numbered 3, after V lost 3 bases and J lost 2 bases. Germline assignment: CDR1 SQVTM and CDR2 ANQGSEA. The CDR3 has 13 residues. CDR3 coding DNA: TGCAGCGTTGATGGAGGGGGCAACACTGAAGCTTTCTTT. Amino acids: CSVDGGGNTEAFF.

The J gene is TRBJ1-1, the V gene TRBV19; D is perhaps TRBD1 (5 bases). CDR1 and CDR2 (germline): LNHDA, SQIVND (reference sequence). V was trimmed by 5 bases and J by 10 bases, leaving 14 bases between them. The CDR3 is made up of 12 amino acids. The CDR3 loop reads CASSGTRLGAFF. Here the CDR3 DNA reads TGTGCCAGTAGTGGGACCCGTCTCGGAGCTTTCTTT.

The chain has TRBV2 and TRBJ2-2, with D perhaps given as TRBD1 or TRBD2 (6 bases each). The V end was cut by 1 base, the J end by 4 bases, with 10 bases between. The CDR3 runs 15 residues. CDR1 SNHLY and CDR2 FYNNEI come from the germline V gene. As DNA, the CDR3 is TGTGCCAGCAGTGAAGGGGGGGCTCGCACCGGGGAGCTGTTTTTT. This codes for CASSEGGARTGELFF.

The chain couples TRBV7-3 to TRBJ1-1, with D maybe TRBD1 (5 bases). CDR1 and CDR2 (germline): SGHTA, FQGTGA. The CDR3 consists of 14 residues. The V and J ends lost 4 bases and 4 bases respectively, with 13 bases between them. CDR3 nucleotide sequence: TGTGCCAGCAGCTCCTCCGGCAGGGCCACTGAAGCTTTCTTT. Its protein is CASSSSGRATEAFF.

The chain combines TRBV6-4 with TRBJ2-4; TRBD1 is a possible D gene (6 bases). Between the trimmed V and J ends, which lost 6 bases and 1 base, there was a span of 10 bases. The CDR3 is made up of 14 amino acids. Per the germline V gene, CDR1 is MRHNA and CDR2 is SNTAGT. The CDR3 here is CASRTRGAKNIQYF. The CDR3 DNA follows: TGTGCCAGCAGAACTAGGGGGGCCAAAAACATTCAGTACTTC.

This chain joins TRBV4-1 and TRBJ2-1; tentatively, D is TRBD2 (5 bases). Germline V gene data show CDR1 as MGHRA and CDR2 as YSYEKL. Trimming took off 3 bases at V and 8 bases at J, with 17 bases between the two ends. The CDR3 is made up of 15 amino acids. The CDR3 loop reads CASSHPPLRVYEQFF. The CDR3 DNA reads as TGCGCCAGCAGCCACCCCCCCCTGCGGGTCTATGAGCAGTTCTTC.

The chain links TRBV5-8 to TRBJ1-4; unclear D gene. CDR1 and CDR2 from the germline V gene are SGHTS and YDEGEE. The CDR3 contains 11 residues. Trimming shortened V by 2 bases and J by 13 bases, and 9 bases separated the two germline ends. CDR3 bases: TGTGCCAGCAGCTTTAGGACTAGACTGTTTTTT. This codes for CASSFRTRLFF.